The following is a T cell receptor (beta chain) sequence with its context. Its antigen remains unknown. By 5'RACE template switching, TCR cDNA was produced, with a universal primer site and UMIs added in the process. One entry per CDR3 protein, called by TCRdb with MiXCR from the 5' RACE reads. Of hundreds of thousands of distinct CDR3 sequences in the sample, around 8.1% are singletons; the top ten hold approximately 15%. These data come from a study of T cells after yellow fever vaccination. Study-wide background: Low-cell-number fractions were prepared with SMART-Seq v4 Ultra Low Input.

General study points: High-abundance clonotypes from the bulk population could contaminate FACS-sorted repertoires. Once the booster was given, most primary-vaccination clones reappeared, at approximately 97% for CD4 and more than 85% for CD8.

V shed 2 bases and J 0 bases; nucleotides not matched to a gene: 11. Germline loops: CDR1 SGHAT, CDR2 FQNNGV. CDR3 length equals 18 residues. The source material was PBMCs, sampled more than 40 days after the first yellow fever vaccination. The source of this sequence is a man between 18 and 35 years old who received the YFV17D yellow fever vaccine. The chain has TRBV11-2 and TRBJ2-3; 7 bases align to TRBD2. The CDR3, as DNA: TGTGCCAGCAGCTTAAGGAGGGCCCTAGCGGATAGCACAGATACGCAGTATTTT. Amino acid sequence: CASSLRRALADSTDTQYF.